A selection of T cell receptor beta chains follows, all from one sample in a study of shared T cell receptors in the human thymus. Measured with immunoSEQ multiplex PCR; TCRdb has only the in-frame clones, and not every one. The repertoire holds more than 550,000 clones, about 89% seen once, with about 0.0094% in the top ten. The data also belong to a second study, concerning human thymus T cells.

What was sequenced was thymocytes. These receptor sequences come from a boy under three years old with a congenital heart defect. Each CDR3 is given with its conserved first and last residue. A D gene is named only where the DNA matches it firmly. Some rows have no size entry. The others give once, few or many, or a class for an expanded clone.

clone_size	v_call	d_call	j_call	cdr3_aa	cdr3_nt
once	TRBV19	.	TRBJ1-5	CASSWQSGNQPQHF	TGTGCCAGTAGTTGGCAGTCCGGCAATCAGCCCCAGCATTTT
.	TRBV11-2	TRBD1	TRBJ1-1	CASRTQGATEAFF	TGTGCGAGCCGAACCCAGGGGGCCACTGAAGCTTTCTTT
.	TRBV10-3	.	TRBJ2-7	CAISDLQGWDEQYF	TGTGCCATCAGTGACCTCCAGGGGTGGGACGAGCAGTACTTC
once	TRBV4-3	TRBD1	TRBJ1-4	CASSRTGTTNEKLFF	TGCGCCAGCAGCCGGACAGGGACCACTAATGAAAAACTGTTTTTT
.	TRBV4-3	TRBD1	TRBJ1-1	CASSQGDREGTEAFF	TGCGCCAGCAGCCAAGGGGACAGGGAGGGCACTGAAGCTTTCTTT
once	TRBV20-1	.	TRBJ1-1	CSARVAGEAFF	TGCAGTGCTAGAGTTGCGGGTGAAGCTTTCTTT
.	TRBV7-2	TRBD1	TRBJ2-7	CASSKRTGEYEQYF	TGTGCCAGCAGCAAAAGGACAGGAGAATACGAGCAGTACTTC
.	TRBV7-2	.	TRBJ2-7	CASSFGSGTPKYEQYF	TGTGCCAGCAGCTTCGGTTCCGGGACTCCGAAATACGAGCAGTACTTC
.	TRBV7-2	.	TRBJ1-5	CASSSRVAGNQPQHF	TGTGCCAGCAGCTCCCGGGTGGCAGGCAATCAGCCCCAGCATTTT
.	TRBV2	.	TRBJ1-1	CASSEEGPGGHTEAFF	TGTGCCAGCAGTGAAGAGGGACCGGGGGGGCACACTGAAGCTTTCTTT
.	TRBV23-1	TRBD1	TRBJ1-1	CASSQSPRQGKGTEAFF	TGCGCCAGCAGTCAATCCCCGCGACAGGGGAAGGGAACTGAAGCTTTCTTT
.	TRBV7-9	TRBD1	TRBJ2-1	CASSPTTGVSYNEQFF	TGTGCCAGCAGCCCAACCACAGGGGTCTCCTACAATGAGCAGTTCTTC
few	TRBV2	TRBD1	TRBJ1-3	CARGQDSGNTIYF	TGTGCCAGGGGACAGGACTCTGGAAACACCATATATTTT
.	TRBV4-2	TRBD1	TRBJ2-3	CASRPRDRGRNTQYF	TGTGCCAGTCGTCCACGGGACAGGGGGCGAAATACGCAGTATTTT
.	TRBV30	TRBD1	TRBJ1-2	CAWSFLTGVPFYYGYTF	TGTGCCTGGAGCTTTCTGACAGGGGTGCCCTTTTACTATGGCTACACCTTC
.	TRBV10-3	.	TRBJ1-6	CAISVGRENSPLHF	TGTGCCATCAGTGTAGGCAGGGAAAATTCACCCCTCCACTTT
.	TRBV12-5	.	TRBJ2-2	CASGYQYDGTGELFF	TGTGCTAGTGGTTATCAGTACGATGGCACCGGGGAGCTGTTTTTT
once	TRBV6-6	.	TRBJ2-7	CASSYSIPPGSYEQYF	TGTGCCAGCAGTTACTCGATTCCTCCGGGCTCCTACGAGCAGTACTTC
few	TRBV5-8	.	TRBJ1-1	CASSPSLIEAFF	TGTGCCAGCAGCCCGAGTTTGATTGAAGCTTTCTTT
few	TRBV4-3	TRBD2	TRBJ2-2	CASSQAPAGRDTGELFF	TGCGCCAGCAGCCAAGCCCCCGCCGGGAGGGACACCGGGGAGCTGTTTTTT
.	TRBV4-2	.	TRBJ1-2	CASSQDKGGQGTYGYTF	TGTGCCAGCAGCCAAGATAAAGGGGGTCAGGGGACCTATGGCTACACCTTC
.	TRBV10-3	.	TRBJ1-1	CAIPPTLPETEAFF	TGTGCCATCCCGCCTACACTTCCGGAGACTGAAGCTTTCTTT
.	TRBV5-6	TRBD2	TRBJ2-3	CASSFAGGLSTDTQYF	TGTGCCAGCAGCTTTGCGGGGGGGCTCAGCACAGATACGCAGTATTTT
.	TRBV5-1	TRBD2	TRBJ2-3	CASGLAGSTDTQYF	TGCGCCAGCGGACTAGCGGGAAGTACAGATACGCAGTATTTT
.	TRBV28	TRBD1	TRBJ1-6	CASSLQGGDNSPLHF	TGTGCCAGCAGTCTACAGGGGGGGGATAATTCACCCCTCCACTTT
.	TRBV5-6	.	TRBJ2-7	CASSPRGADATYEQYF	TGTGCCAGCAGCCCCCGCGGGGCGGATGCAACCTACGAGCAGTACTTC
.	TRBV6-1	.	TRBJ1-1	CASTRQTQMNTEAFF	TGTGCCAGCACGCGGCAGACCCAAATGAACACTGAAGCTTTCTTT
.	TRBV7-9	.	TRBJ2-7	CASSLSVRRLSTNEQYF	TGTGCCAGCAGCTTATCGGTCAGGCGCCTCTCGACCAACGAGCAGTACTTC
.	TRBV5-4	.	TRBJ1-1	CASSFRGLNTEAFF	TGTGCCAGCAGCTTCAGGGGATTGAACACTGAAGCTTTCTTT
.	TRBV9	TRBD2	TRBJ2-5	CASSVEASGGNQETQYF	TGTGCCAGCAGCGTAGAGGCTAGCGGGGGGAACCAAGAGACCCAGTACTTC
.	TRBV4-2	.	TRBJ1-2	CASSQESRGYGYTF	TGTGCCAGCAGCCAAGAGAGCCGAGGGTATGGCTACACCTTC
.	TRBV6-6	TRBD1	TRBJ2-5	CASSYWDRGRETQYF	TGTGCCAGCAGTTATTGGGACAGGGGGCGAGAGACCCAGTACTTC
.	TRBV6-5	.	TRBJ2-7	CASSYNRSAYEQYF	TGTGCCAGCAGTTACAACAGGAGTGCCTACGAGCAGTACTTC
.	TRBV4-1	.	TRBJ1-5	CASSQIMSSSNQPQHF	TGCGCCAGCAGCCAAATTATGTCCTCTAGCAATCAGCCCCAGCATTTT
.	TRBV28	TRBD2	TRBJ2-1	CASSFTSWTSGGASTPYEQFF	TGTGCCAGCAGCTTTACCTCCTGGACTAGCGGGGGGGCTTCTACACCCTATGAGCAGTTCTTC
.	TRBV15	TRBD2	TRBJ2-5	CATSTRLREGPRAQYF	TGTGCCACCAGCACCAGGTTGCGGGAGGGCCCCAGGGCCCAGTACTTC
.	TRBV19	.	TRBJ2-7	CASRNAKGSSVYEQYF	TGTGCCAGTAGGAACGCCAAGGGGTCCTCAGTCTACGAGCAGTACTTC
.	TRBV6-1	.	TRBJ1-1	CASRGYANTEAFF	TGTGCCAGCAGGGGCTATGCGAACACTGAAGCTTTCTTT
.	TRBV19	TRBD1	TRBJ2-7	CASSIKPGQGSYEQYF	TGTGCCAGTAGTATAAAACCGGGACAGGGGAGCTACGAGCAGTACTTC
.	TRBV5-4	TRBD2	TRBJ2-7	CASSSDLAGVGGYEQYF	TGTGCCAGCAGCTCCGATCTAGCGGGAGTAGGGGGGTACGAGCAGTACTTC
.	TRBV6-4	.	TRBJ1-6	CASSDSGTRSPLHF	TGTGCCAGCAGTGACTCCGGGACACGTTCACCCCTCCACTTT
.	TRBV27	TRBD1	TRBJ1-6	CASSPTGVGSYNSPLHF	TGTGCCAGCAGTCCAACAGGGGTTGGCTCCTATAATTCACCCCTCCACTTT
once	TRBV7-2	.	TRBJ2-7	CASSFSVSYEQYF	TGTGCCAGCAGCTTTTCGGTGTCCTACGAGCAGTACTTC
few	TRBV28	.	TRBJ2-1	CASSLRSQHPKQFF	TGTGCCAGCAGTTTGAGGTCACAACACCCCAAGCAGTTCTTC
.	TRBV28	TRBD2	TRBJ2-1	CASSFTVAGGPEFF	TGTGCCAGCAGTTTCACGGTAGCGGGAGGGCCGGAGTTCTTC
.	TRBV20-1	.	TRBJ2-1	CSALRGLAWFF	TGCAGTGCTCTCCGGGGTCTAGCATGGTTCTTC
.	TRBV30	TRBD1	TRBJ2-1	CAWEDRGEYNEQFF	TGTGCCTGGGAGGACAGGGGGGAGTACAATGAGCAGTTCTTC